The sequence of this T cell receptor beta chain was determined in a study of blood T cell repertoires in COVID-19. Study overall: From the United States, Italy and Spain came samples of acute and convalescent COVID-19. Sources were T cells, B-cell-depleted T cells, or PBMCs; the material itself was cDNA or gDNA.

V was clipped by 0 bases and J by 7 bases, with 9 bases between them. CDR1 is LGHDT and CDR2 is YNNKEL in the germline V gene (reference sequence). This CDR3 has 14 residues. Clones were sequenced by immunoSEQ multiplex PCR, and TCRdb holds only the in-frame ones, with some missing. Of hundreds of thousands of clones in the sample, roughly nine tenths were seen once. Participants, roughly 18 to 100 years old, spanned fewer than 25 US areas. Within 2 weeks before study entry, exposed participants met a COVID-19 case. Sequenced input: PBMCs or T cells enriched from blood (not recorded which). The chain joins TRBV3-1 (or the pseudogene TRBV3-2) to TRBJ2-2; D perhaps matches TRBD2 (5 bases). This receptor was obtained from a woman aged 45 to 65 who had been exposed to COVID-19. The CDR3 spells CASSQEYEGGELFF. Here the CDR3 DNA reads TGTGCCAGCAGCCAAGAATATGAGGGCGGGGAGCTGTTTTTT.